This T cell receptor (beta chain) derives from a study of spatial heterogeneity in lung cancer. TCRdb independently ran MiXCR on the 5' RACE reads; one entry per CDR3 protein. The table has around 41,000 distinct CDR3 sequences, approximately 7% seen once. This clonotype has ten or more counts. Its antigen is not known. The time point here: sample taken at primary tumor resection. The input material, whole RNA from tumor, nontumor lung or frozen PBMC, was sequenced unsorted. Findings of the study overall: Compared with follow-up, resection was when ubiquitous expanded tumor TCRs appeared in blood more.

Germline trimming cut 1 base from V and 2 bases from J; bases unmatched to any gene: 6. CDR1 and CDR2 (germline): MDHEN, SYDVKM. This CDR3 spans 16 amino acids. Material: PBMCs, obtained at surgery. The chain is built from TRBV28 and TRBJ2-3, with 7 bases fitting TRBD2. The clonotype was recovered from a female donor with early-stage non-small cell lung cancer. DNA for the CDR3: TGTGCCAGCAGTTTATTTGCTAGCGGATCCACAGATACGCAGTATTTT. Amino acid sequence: CASSLFASGSTDTQYF.